The T cell receptor beta chain under discussion was sequenced for a study of spatial heterogeneity in lung cancer. Study summary: There were, on average, more than ten raw-read appearances for each unique TCR and UMI combination.

This clonotype was counted a few times. Time point denoted: sample taken at primary tumor resection. After removal of 1 base from V and 2 bases from J, the junction contained 2 bases not matched to a gene. In germline, CDR1 is SGHDN, CDR2 FVKESK. CDR3 length equals 15 residues. TCRdb re-called the 5' RACE reads through MiXCR, storing one row per CDR3 protein. The sample yields some 38,000 distinct CDR3 sequences, around 7.5% seen once. This specimen consisted of PBMCs, obtained at surgery. The chain uses TRBV14 and TRBJ2-1; the match to TRBD2 covers 7 bases. The sequence was obtained from a male donor with early-stage non-small cell lung cancer. For the CDR3, the DNA is TGTGCCAGCAGCCAAGCCGCGGGAGCCTACAATGAGCAGTTCTTC. It encodes CASSQAAGAYNEQFF.